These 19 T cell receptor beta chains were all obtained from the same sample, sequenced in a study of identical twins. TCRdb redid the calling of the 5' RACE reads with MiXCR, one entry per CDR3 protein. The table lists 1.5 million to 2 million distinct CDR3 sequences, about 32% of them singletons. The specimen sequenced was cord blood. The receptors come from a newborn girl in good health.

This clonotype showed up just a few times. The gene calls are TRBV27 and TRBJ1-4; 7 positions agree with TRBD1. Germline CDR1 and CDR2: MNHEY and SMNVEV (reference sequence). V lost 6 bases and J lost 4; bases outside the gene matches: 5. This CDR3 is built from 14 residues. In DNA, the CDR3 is TGTGCCAGCAGACCGGACAGGATTAATGAAAAACTGTTTTTT. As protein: CASRPDRINEKLFF.

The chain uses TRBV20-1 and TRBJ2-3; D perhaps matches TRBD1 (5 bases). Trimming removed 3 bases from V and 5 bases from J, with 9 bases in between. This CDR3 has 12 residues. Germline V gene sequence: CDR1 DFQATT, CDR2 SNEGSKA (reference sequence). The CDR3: CSASRVGDTQYF. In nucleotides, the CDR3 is TGCAGTGCTAGCAGGGTAGGAGATACGCAGTATTTT.

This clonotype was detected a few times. The CDR3 protein is CASSLGSGNNEQFF. As DNA, the CDR3 is TGTGCCAGCAGCTTAGGGTCGGGAAACAATGAGCAGTTCTTC. The rearrangement uses TRBV7-8 and TRBJ2-1; D possibly corresponds to TRBD2 (5 bases). Trimming took off 1 base at V and 5 bases at J, with 9 bases between the two ends. This CDR3 comprises 14 residues. CDR1 and CDR2 from the germline V gene are SGHVS and FQNEAQ.

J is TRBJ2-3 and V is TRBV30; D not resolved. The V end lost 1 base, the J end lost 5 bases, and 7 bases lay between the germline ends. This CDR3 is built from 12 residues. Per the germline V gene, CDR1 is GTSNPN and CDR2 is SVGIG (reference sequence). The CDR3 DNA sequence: TGTGCCTGGAGTGGGCGCAGAGATACGCAGTATTTT. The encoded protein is CAWSGRRDTQYF. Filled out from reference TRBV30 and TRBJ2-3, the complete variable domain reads SQTIHQWPATLVQPVGSPLSLECTVEGTSNPNLYWYRQAAGRGLQLLFYSVGIGQISSEVPQNLSASRPQDRQFILSSKKLLLSDSGFYLCAWSGRRDTQYFGPGTRLTVL.

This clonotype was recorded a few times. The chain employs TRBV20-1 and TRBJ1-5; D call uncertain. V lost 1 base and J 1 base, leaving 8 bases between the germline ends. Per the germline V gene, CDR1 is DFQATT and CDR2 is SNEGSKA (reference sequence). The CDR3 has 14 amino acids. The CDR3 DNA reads TGCAGTGCTAGAGGAGGCACGAGCAATCAGCCCCAGCATTTT. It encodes CSARGGTSNQPQHF.

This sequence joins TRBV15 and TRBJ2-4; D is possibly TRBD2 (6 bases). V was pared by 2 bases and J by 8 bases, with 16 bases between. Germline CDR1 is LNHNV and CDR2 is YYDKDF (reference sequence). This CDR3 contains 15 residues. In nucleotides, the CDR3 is TGTGCCACCAGCAGAAAATGGGCGGGGAACGACATTCAGTACTTC. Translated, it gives CATSRKWAGNDIQYF.

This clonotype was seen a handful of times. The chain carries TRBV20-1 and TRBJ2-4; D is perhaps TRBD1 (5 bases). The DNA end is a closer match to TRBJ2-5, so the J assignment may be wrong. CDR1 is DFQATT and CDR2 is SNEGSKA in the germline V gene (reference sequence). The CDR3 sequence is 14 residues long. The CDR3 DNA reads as TGCAGTGCCGGGCGTGCACAGGTTAAAGAGACCCAGTACTTC. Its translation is CSAGRAQVKETQYF.

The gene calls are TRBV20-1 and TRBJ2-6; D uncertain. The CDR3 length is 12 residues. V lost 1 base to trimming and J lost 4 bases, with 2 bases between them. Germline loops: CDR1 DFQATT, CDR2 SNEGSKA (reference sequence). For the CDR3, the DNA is TGCAGTGCTAGAGTCGGGGCCAACGTCCTGACTTTC. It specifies CSARVGANVLTF.

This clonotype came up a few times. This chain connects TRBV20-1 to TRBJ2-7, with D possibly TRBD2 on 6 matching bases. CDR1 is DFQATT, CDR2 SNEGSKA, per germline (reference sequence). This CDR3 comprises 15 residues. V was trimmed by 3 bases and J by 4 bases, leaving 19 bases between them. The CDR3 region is CSASGTDRDLYEQYF. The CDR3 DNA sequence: TGCAGTGCTAGCGGGACTGATAGGGATTTGTACGAGCAGTACTTC.

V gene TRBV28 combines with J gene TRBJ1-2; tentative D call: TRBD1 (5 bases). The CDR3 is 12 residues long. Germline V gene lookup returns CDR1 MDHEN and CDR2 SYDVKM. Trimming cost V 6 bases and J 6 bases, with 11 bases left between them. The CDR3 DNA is TGTGCCAGCAGACAAACAGGTCATGGCTACACCTTC. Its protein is CASRQTGHGYTF.

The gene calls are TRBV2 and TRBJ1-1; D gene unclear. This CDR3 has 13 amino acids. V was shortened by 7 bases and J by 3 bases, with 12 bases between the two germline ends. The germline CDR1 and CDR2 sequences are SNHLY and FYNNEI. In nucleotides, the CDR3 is TGTGCCAGCAAAGCCAAGTTATACACTGAAGCTTTCTTT. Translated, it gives CASKAKLYTEAFF.

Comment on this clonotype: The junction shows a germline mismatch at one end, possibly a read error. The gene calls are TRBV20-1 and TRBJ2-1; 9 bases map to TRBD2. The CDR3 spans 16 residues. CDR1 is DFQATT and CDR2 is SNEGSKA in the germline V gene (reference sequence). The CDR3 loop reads CSAGDPAGGPYNEQFF. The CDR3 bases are TGCAGTGCTGGAGATCCAGCGGGGGGACCCTACAATGAGCAGTTCTTC.

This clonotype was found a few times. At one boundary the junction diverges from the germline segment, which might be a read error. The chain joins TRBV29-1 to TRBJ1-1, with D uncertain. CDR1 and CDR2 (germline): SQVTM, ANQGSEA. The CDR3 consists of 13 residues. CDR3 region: CSVGGRLKTEAFF. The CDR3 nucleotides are TGCAGCGTAGGCGGGAGGCTGAAAACTGAAGCTTTCTTT.

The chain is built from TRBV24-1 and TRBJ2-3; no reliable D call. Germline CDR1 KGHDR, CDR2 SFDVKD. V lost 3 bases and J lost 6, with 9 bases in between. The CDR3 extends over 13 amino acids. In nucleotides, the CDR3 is TGTGCCACCAGTGATCTGGGTTCCGATACGCAGTATTTT. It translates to CATSDLGSDTQYF.

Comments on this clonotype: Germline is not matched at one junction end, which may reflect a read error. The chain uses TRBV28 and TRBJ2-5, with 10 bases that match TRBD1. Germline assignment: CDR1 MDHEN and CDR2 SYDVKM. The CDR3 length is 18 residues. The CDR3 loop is CASGFQFGDRGRQETQYF. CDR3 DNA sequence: TGTGCCAGCGGTTTTCAATTCGGGGACAGGGGACGCCAAGAGACCCAGTACTTC. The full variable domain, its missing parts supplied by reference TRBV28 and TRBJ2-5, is DVKVTQSSRYLVKRTGEKVFLECVQDMDHENMFWYRQDPGLGLRLIYFSYDVKMKEKGDIPEGYSVSREKKERFSLILESASTNQTSMYLCASGFQFGDRGRQETQYFGPGTRLLVL.

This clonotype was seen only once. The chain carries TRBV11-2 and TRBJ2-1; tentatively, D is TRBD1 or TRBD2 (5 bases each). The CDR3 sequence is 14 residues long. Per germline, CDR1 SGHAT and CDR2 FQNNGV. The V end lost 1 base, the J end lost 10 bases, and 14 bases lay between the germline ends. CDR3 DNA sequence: TGTGCCAGCAGCTTAGGGGCAGGGACCTACGAGCAGTTCTTC. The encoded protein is CASSLGAGTYEQFF.

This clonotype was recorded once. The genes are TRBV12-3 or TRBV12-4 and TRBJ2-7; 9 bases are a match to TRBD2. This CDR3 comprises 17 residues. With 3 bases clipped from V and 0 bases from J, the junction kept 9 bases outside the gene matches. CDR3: CASSLIIKREASYEQYF. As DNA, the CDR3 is TGTGCCAGCAGTTTGATTATTAAGCGGGAGGCCTCCTACGAGCAGTACTTC.

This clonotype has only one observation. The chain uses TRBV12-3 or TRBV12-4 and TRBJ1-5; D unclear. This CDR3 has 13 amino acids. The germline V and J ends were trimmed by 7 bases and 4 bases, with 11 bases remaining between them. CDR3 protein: CASTAGLNQPQHF. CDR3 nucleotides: TGTGCCAGCACCGCCGGACTTAATCAGCCCCAGCATTTT.

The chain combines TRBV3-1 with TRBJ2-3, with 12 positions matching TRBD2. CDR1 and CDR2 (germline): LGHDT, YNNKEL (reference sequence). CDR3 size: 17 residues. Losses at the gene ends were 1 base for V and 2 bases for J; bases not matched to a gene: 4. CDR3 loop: CASSQGLAGVYTDTQYF. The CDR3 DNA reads TGTGCCAGCAGCCAAGGACTAGCGGGGGTATACACAGATACGCAGTATTTT.